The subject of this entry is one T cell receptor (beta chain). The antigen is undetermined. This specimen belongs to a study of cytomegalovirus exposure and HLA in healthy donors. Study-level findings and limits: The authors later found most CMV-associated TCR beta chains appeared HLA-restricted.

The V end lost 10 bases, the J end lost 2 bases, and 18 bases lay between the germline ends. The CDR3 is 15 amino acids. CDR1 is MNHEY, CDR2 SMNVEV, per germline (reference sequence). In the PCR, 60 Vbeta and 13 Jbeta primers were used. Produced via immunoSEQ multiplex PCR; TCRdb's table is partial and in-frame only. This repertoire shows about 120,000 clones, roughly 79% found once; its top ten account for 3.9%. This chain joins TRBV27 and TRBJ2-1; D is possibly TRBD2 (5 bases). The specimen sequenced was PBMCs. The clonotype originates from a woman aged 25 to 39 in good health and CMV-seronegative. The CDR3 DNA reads TGTGCCACCAACCCCATAAGCGGTCCCTACAATGAGCAGTTCTTC. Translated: CATNPISGPYNEQFF.